The 3 T cell receptor beta chains in this list originate from one sample, sequenced in a study of cytotoxic CD8 clonotypes in ibrutinib-treated CLL (dated by TCRdb to about 2021). In light of the paper, this sample's time point label describes: progressive disease on ibrutinib. Libraries came from the immunoSEQ multiplex PCR assay. TCRdb provides this immuneACCESS table in a form limited to in-frame rearrangements. Some clones are lacking; in checked studies, under half of them reflect an unresolved V gene, and why the rest are absent is not known. The sample table holds roughly 150,000 clones, of which more than 70% were seen once. The leading ten clones occupy roughly 3% of the sample. The sequences come from PBMCs, collected at disease progression, from a patient treated with ibrutinib. These receptors were collected from a human donor with chronic lymphocytic leukemia.

The rearrangement joins TRBV25-1 to TRBJ2-1; D might be TRBD1 (6 bases). The germline V gene encodes CDR1 MGHDK and CDR2 SYGVNS. V was pared by 5 bases and J by 7 bases, with 21 bases between. The CDR3 length is 16 residues. DNA of the CDR3: TGTGCCAGCAGTCGGCCCTTGGGAACAGGGCGAAATGAGCAGTTCTTC. Translating it yields CASSRPLGTGRNEQFF.

The chain recombines TRBV23-1 with TRBJ2-7; TRBD1 agrees at 7 bases. TRBV23-1 carries the ORF label, with uncertain function. The V segment lost 1 base and the J segment 1 base; nucleotides outside the gene matches: 4. The length of the CDR3 is 15 residues. CDR3 coding DNA: TGCGCCAGCAGTCAATACCGGGACAGATCCTACGAGCAGTACTTC. It codes for CASSQYRDRSYEQYF.

The gene calls are TRBV7-2 and TRBJ1-4; D may be TRBD1 (5 bases). This CDR3 spans 17 amino acids. V was pared by 2 bases and J by 6 bases, with 19 bases between. Per germline, CDR1 SGHTA and CDR2 FQGNSA. Here the CDR3 DNA reads TGTGCCAGCAGCTTAATTATATTGGGGGGGAGAGATGAAAAACTGTTTTTT. Its translation is CASSLIILGGRDEKLFF. The full variable domain, rest sourced from reference TRBV7-2 and TRBJ1-4, is GAGVSQSPSNKVTEKGKDVELRCDPISGHTALYWYRQSLGQGLEFLIYFQGNSAPDKSGLPSDRFSAERTGGSVSTLTIQRTQQEDSAVYLCASSLIILGGRDEKLFFGSGTQLSVL.